A selection of T cell receptor beta chains follows, all from one sample in a study of cytomegalovirus exposure and HLA in healthy donors. Produced via immunoSEQ multiplex PCR; TCRdb's table is partial and in-frame only. The sample yields 150,000 or so clones, roughly 77% seen once. Sample: PBMCs. The receptors here all came from a young man in good health and CMV-seropositive. CDR3s include the opening cysteine and the closing phenylalanine or tryptophan. Fields, in order: V gene, CDR3 protein.

>TRBV7-2
CASSLGVGVSYNEQFF
>TRBV30
CATWGGRKDEKLFF
>TRBV4-1
CASSNWEEAYNEQFF
>TRBV2
CASSLNEKLFF
>TRBV18
CASSPTLAGANNEQFF
>TRBV5-4
CASSFGGEQFF
>TRBV19
CASMSGELFF
>TRBV5-8
CASGLAGRTDTQYF
>TRBV7-2
CASRAGQGRTEAFF
>TRBV6-5
CASSRRENTEAFF
>TRBV30
CAWLEAGVVYEQYF
>TRBV25-1
CASSEAGNSPLHF
>TRBV4-1
CASSPYPGQGAEQYF
>TRBV10-1
CASSEPGEDTQYF
>TRBV6-1
CASRDGAGPYNEQFF
>TRBV5-1
CASRTGGGVLEAFF
>TRBV2
CASSDRVRNSPLHF
>TRBV7-8
CASSPRLAGSTYEQYF
>TRBV7-9
CASIPGRDRGGNEQFF
>TRBV9
CASSVSSGDDTGELFF
>TRBV18
CASSPLRDRGSNTDTQYF
>TRBV5-1
CASSLGGSSGNSPLHF
>TRBV9
CASSTSSVSSYNEQFF
>TRBV10-3
CAISGWRSGGGSYEQYF
>TRBV15
CATSKGQGYEQYF
>TRBV4-2
CASSQNRGGGNTIYF
>TRBV14
CASSLGGDGYTF
>TRBV6-6
CASFTDYNEQFF
>TRBV9
CASSVRSSGANVLTF
>TRBV6-6
CASSFGSNYEQYF
>TRBV15
CATSRDAGIHEQYF
>TRBV7-2
CASSLVSGGDQPQHF
>TRBV27
CASSPQGLAGGLNAYEQYF